This T cell receptor beta chain was captured by sequencing in a study of cytomegalovirus exposure and HLA in healthy donors. The PCR made use of 60 Vbeta and 13 Jbeta primers. Sequencing was performed with immunoSEQ multiplex PCR; in TCRdb, only in-frame clones are kept and a portion is missing. The specimen's table records more than 70,000 clones. The CDR3 spans 15 residues. V was cut by 2 bases and J by 3 bases, with 15 bases left in between. Germline V gene data show CDR1 as SGHNT and CDR2 as YYREEE (reference sequence). This receptor was obtained from a woman aged 55-70 years in good health and CMV-seronegative. Sequenced input: PBMCs. The V call is TRBV5-4, the J call TRBJ2-7; D is possibly TRBD1 (5 bases). The CDR3 loop is CASSFGRTGNYEQYF. DNA for the CDR3: TGTGCCAGCAGCTTTGGGCGCACAGGAAACTACGAGCAGTACTTC.